The 32 T cell receptor beta chains below were found in one sample sequenced in a study of cytomegalovirus exposure and HLA in healthy donors. Use of 60 Vbeta and 13 Jbeta primers characterized the PCR. Measured with immunoSEQ multiplex PCR; TCRdb has only the in-frame clones, and not every one. The data hold about 160,000 clones, with under 90% observed a single time. Sample: PBMCs. Receptors originate from a young man in good health and CMV-seronegative.

J is TRBJ2-2 and V is TRBV27; TRBD1 might be the D (5 bases). Between the trimmed V and J ends, which lost 6 bases and 8 bases, there was a span of 19 bases. The V gene's germline CDR1 is MNHEY and CDR2 SMNVEV (reference sequence). The CDR3 spans 15 residues. The CDR3 coding sequence is TGTGCCAGCAGAGGGGCGCTCTCTGGGTCGGGGGAGCTGTTTTTT. This codes for CASRGALSGSGELFF.

The V call is TRBV6-1, the J call TRBJ1-2; TRBD1 is a possible D gene (5 bases). V was trimmed by 7 bases and J by 4 bases, leaving 16 bases between them. The CDR3 contains 14 residues. CDR1 and CDR2 from the germline V gene are MNHNS and SASEGT. CDR3: CASKGVEPAYGYTF. CDR3 DNA: TGTGCCAGCAAAGGGGTCGAGCCTGCCTATGGCTACACCTTC.

The J gene is TRBJ1-3, the V gene TRBV6-1; D is uncertain. V was pared by 2 bases and J by 2 bases, with 16 bases between. CDR1 and CDR2 (germline): MNHNS, SASEGT. This CDR3 is built from 17 residues. The CDR3 DNA follows: TGTGCCAGCAGTGAAACACCCTACCCAGGAACTGGAAACACCATATATTTT. The encoded protein is CASSETPYPGTGNTIYF.

This chain connects TRBV27 to TRBJ2-2; D is undetermined. This CDR3 has 14 residues. The germline V gene has CDR1 MNHEY and CDR2 SMNVEV (reference sequence). With 7 bases removed from V and 1 base from J, the gap between germline ends came to 10 bases. Here the CDR3 DNA reads TGTGCCAGCAAATTTGACTTGAACACCGGGGAGCTGTTTTTT. Translated: CASKFDLNTGELFF.

J is TRBJ2-1 and V is TRBV7-2, with 7 bases fitting TRBD1. Unmatched junction bases numbered 5, after V lost 1 base and J lost 5 bases. Germline CDR1 reads SGHTA; CDR2 reads FQGNSA. This CDR3 contains 15 residues. The CDR3: CASSLEGTANNEQFF. The CDR3, as DNA: TGTGCCAGCAGCTTAGAGGGGACAGCCAACAATGAGCAGTTCTTC.

This chain uses TRBV4-1 with TRBJ1-2; 8 nucleotides match TRBD1. Losses at the gene ends were 1 base for V and 8 bases for J; bases not matched to a gene: 24. Germline V gene data show CDR1 as MGHRA and CDR2 as YSYEKL. This CDR3 is 20 amino acids long. CDR3 residues: CASSQGRQGRVRSAAWGYTF. DNA for the CDR3: TGCGCCAGCAGCCAAGGTAGACAGGGGAGGGTGCGGTCTGCGGCTTGGGGCTACACCTTC.

The rearrangement joins TRBV19 to TRBJ2-5; D not resolved. In germline, CDR1 is LNHDA, CDR2 SQIVND (reference sequence). The CDR3 contains 11 residues. V gave up 4 bases and J gave up 3 bases, with 3 bases separating them. As DNA, the CDR3 is TGTGCCAGTAGTAGAGAAGAGACCCAGTACTTC. Its translation is CASSREETQYF.

The chain combines TRBV7-8 with TRBJ2-7; 7 bases are shared with TRBD2. The germline gives CDR1 SGHVS, CDR2 FQNEAQ. The CDR3 has 14 amino acids. J was trimmed by 3 bases and V by 3 bases; bases with no gene match: 5. The CDR3 region has the DNA TGTGCCAGCAGCTTGCGGGGGAACCTCTACGAGCAGTACTTC. Its translation is CASSLRGNLYEQYF. The complete variable domain, with remaining parts taken from reference TRBV7-8 and TRBJ2-7, reads GAGVSQSPRYKVAKRGQDVALRCDPISGHVSLFWYQQALGQGPEFLTYFQNEAQLDKSGLPSDRFFAERPEGSVSTLKIQRTQQEDSAVYLCASSLRGNLYEQYFGPGTRLTVT.

This clone was observed a single time. The chain combines TRBV7-8 with TRBJ2-5, with D maybe TRBD1 (6 bases). V was cut by 4 bases and J by 3 bases, with 6 bases left in between. CDR1 is SGHVS, CDR2 FQNEAQ, per germline. The length of the CDR3 is 12 residues. This CDR3 is CASSYREETQYF. The CDR3 nucleotides read TGTGCCAGCAGCTACAGGGAAGAGACCCAGTACTTC.

V and J are TRBV19 and TRBJ2-1; TRBD2 might be the D (5 bases). V lost 7 bases, J lost 0 bases, and 10 bases lay in between. CDR1 and CDR2 from the germline V gene are LNHDA and SQIVND (reference sequence). There are 14 residues in the CDR3. This CDR3 reads CASNIRGSYNEQFF. The CDR3 DNA sequence: TGTGCCAGTAATATTCGGGGCTCCTACAATGAGCAGTTCTTC. Based on the CDR3 plus reference TRBV19 and TRBJ2-1, the full variable domain is DGGITQSPKYLFRKEGQNVTLSCEQNLNHDAMYWYRQDPGQGLRLIYYSQIVNDFQKGDIAEGYSVSREKKESFPLTVTSAQKNPTAFYLCASNIRGSYNEQFFGPGTRLTVL.

This CDR3 is CASSADSNRDRSTYEQYF. As DNA, the CDR3 is TGTGCCAGCAGTGCAGATTCAAACCGGGACAGGAGTACCTACGAGCAGTACTTC. V and J are TRBV25-1 and TRBJ2-5, with 8 bases identical to TRBD1. The J call is uncertain, as TRBJ2-7 better fits the DNA end. Germline V gene lookup returns CDR1 MGHDK and CDR2 SYGVNS. The CDR3 is made up of 18 amino acids.

The V call is TRBV10-3, the J call TRBJ2-3; unclear D gene. The V gene's germline CDR1 is ENHRY and CDR2 SYGVKD. The CDR3 consists of 12 residues. Trimming stripped 6 bases from V and 3 bases from J, with 7 bases between. The CDR3 region is CAIRSITDTQYF. The DNA of the CDR3 is TGTGCCATCAGGAGCATAACAGATACGCAGTATTTT.

This chain joins TRBV5-6 and TRBJ1-1; D call uncertain. The ends were cut back, 2 bases at V and 1 base at J, with 9 bases in the middle. The CDR3 length is 14 residues. CDR1 is SGHDT and CDR2 is YYEEEE in the germline V gene. The CDR3 bases are TGTGCCAGCAGCTTTGACGGGGAGAACACTGAAGCTTTCTTT. Its protein product is CASSFDGENTEAFF.

The rearrangement joins TRBV27 to TRBJ2-7, with 12 bases that match TRBD2. CDR3 length: 16 amino acids. The germline V gene encodes CDR1 MNHEY and CDR2 SMNVEV (reference sequence). Losses at the gene ends were 3 bases for V and 0 bases for J; bases not matched to a gene: 3. Written as DNA, the CDR3 is TGTGCCAGCAGTTTTGGGACTAGCGGGTTCTCCTACGAGCAGTACTTC. Amino acid sequence: CASSFGTSGFSYEQYF.

There are a few counts of this clone. CDR3 nucleotide sequence: TGCGCCAGCAGCTTGGTGGGACTAGAGAGGGGGGGGGTTCTTGATGAGCAGTTCTTC. Translation: CASSLVGLERGGVLDEQFF. The chain uses TRBV5-1 and TRBJ2-1; 8 bases match TRBD2. V shed 0 bases, J shed 8 bases, and the junction held 19 bases outside the gene matches. This CDR3 has 19 amino acids. Germline CDR1 and CDR2: SGHRS and YFSETQ.

This clone was observed once. This chain joins TRBV7-8 and TRBJ2-7; TRBD1 matches at 7 bases. Germline assignment: CDR1 SGHVS and CDR2 FQNEAQ. The CDR3 is 15 amino acids. V was pared by 4 bases and J by 2 bases, with 8 bases of the junction left unmatched. CDR3 amino acids: CASSSRGQLTYEQYF. In nucleotides, the CDR3 is TGTGCCAGCAGCTCCCGGGGACAGCTTACCTACGAGCAGTACTTC.

The chain carries TRBV25-1 and TRBJ1-3; the D gene is possibly TRBD1 (5 bases). This CDR3 has 15 residues. From germline, CDR1 is MGHDK and CDR2 SYGVNS. The V gene lost 8 bases and the J gene lost 10 bases, with 24 bases spanning the gap. CDR3 amino acids: CASQTTGGFGRTIYF. In nucleotides, the CDR3 is TGTGCCAGCCAAACCACGGGGGGGTTCGGTAGGACCATATATTTT.

The J gene is TRBJ1-2, the V gene TRBV6-6, with a weak D call TRBD1 (6 bases). With 5 bases removed from V and 8 bases from J, the gap between germline ends came to 12 bases. Germline-derived CDR1 and CDR2 are MNHNY and SVGAGI (reference sequence). The CDR3 is 12 amino acids. The CDR3 region is CASSIHTGGYTF. The CDR3 region has the DNA TGTGCCAGCAGTATACATACAGGGGGCTACACCTTC.

V and J are TRBV7-9 and TRBJ1-2; TRBD1 might be the D (6 bases). The germline V and J ends were trimmed by 5 bases and 4 bases, with 17 bases remaining between them. From germline, CDR1 is SEHNR and CDR2 FQNEAQ (reference sequence). The CDR3 sequence is 15 residues long. CDR3 loop: CASSPVGQWAYGYTF. The CDR3 DNA sequence: TGTGCCAGCAGCCCTGTAGGACAGTGGGCCTATGGCTACACCTTC.

The V call is TRBV5-4, the J call TRBJ2-1; D is possibly TRBD2 (5 bases). With 0 bases removed from V and 6 bases from J, the gap between germline ends came to 13 bases. This CDR3 is 15 amino acids long. Germline CDR1 SGHNT, CDR2 YYREEE (reference sequence). CDR3: CASSLGLASSNEQFF. In DNA form, the CDR3 reads TGTGCCAGCAGCTTGGGCCTAGCTAGTTCCAATGAGCAGTTCTTC.

This clone turned up a few times. The CDR3 bases are TGTGCCAGCAGTTCTGGACAGGGACTTTATGGCTACACCTTC. Its translation: CASSSGQGLYGYTF. The rearrangement uses TRBV2 and TRBJ1-2, with 8 bases lining up with TRBD1. The germline V gene has CDR1 SNHLY and CDR2 FYNNEI. The CDR3 contains 14 residues. With V trimmed by 5 bases and J by 5 bases, 7 bases remained unmatched.

This chain uses TRBV30 with TRBJ2-7, with 9 positions matching TRBD1. Trimming took 2 bases from V and 7 from J; bases not matched to a gene: 9. The CDR3 consists of 14 residues. In germline, CDR1 is GTSNPN, CDR2 SVGIG (reference sequence). CDR3 DNA: TGTGCCTGGAGTCTCGGGACAGGGCGAAGGGAGCAGTACTTC. It codes for CAWSLGTGRREQYF. The full variable domain, rest sourced from reference TRBV30 and TRBJ2-7, is SQTIHQWPATLVQPVGSPLSLECTVEGTSNPNLYWYRQAAGRGLQLLFYSVGIGQISSEVPQNLSASRPQDRQFILSSKKLLLSDSGFYLCAWSLGTGRREQYFGPGTRLTVT.

This rearrangement joins TRBV28 to TRBJ1-5; TRBD1 is a possible D gene (6 bases). Looked up from germline, CDR1 is MDHEN and CDR2 is SYDVKM. There are 14 residues in the CDR3. The V end was cut by 6 bases, the J end by 6 bases, with 15 bases between. The CDR3 here is CASSQQGWGQPQHF. CDR3 nucleotides: TGTGCCAGCAGCCAACAGGGTTGGGGTCAGCCCCAGCATTTT.

CDR3 residues: CASSLRGGIGFYNEQFF. The CDR3 DNA follows: TGTGCCAGCAGCTTAAGGGGGGGAATAGGCTTCTACAATGAGCAGTTCTTC. V and J are TRBV7-3 and TRBJ2-1, with 7 bases that match TRBD2. The V and J ends lost 1 base and 3 bases, in that order; junction bases with no gene match: 9. Germline V lookup: CDR1 SGHTA, CDR2 FQGTGA. CDR3 length: 17 residues.

The rearrangement uses TRBV30 and TRBJ2-5; D not resolved. The CDR3 has 11 residues. Germline CDR1 is GTSNPN and CDR2 is SVGIG (reference sequence). The V and J ends lost 0 bases and 5 bases respectively, with 4 bases between them. CDR3 nucleotide sequence: TGTGCCTGGAGTGTCGGTGAGACCCAGTACTTC. It encodes CAWSVGETQYF.

This clone was found once. The gene calls are TRBV28 and TRBJ2-2; TRBD2 matches 10 bases. V shed 3 bases and J 7 bases; nucleotides not matched to a gene: 5. The CDR3 has 15 residues. Germline V gene lookup returns CDR1 MDHEN and CDR2 SYDVKM. CDR3 loop: CASSFQRGGSGELFF. CDR3 bases: TGTGCCAGCAGTTTCCAGCGGGGGGGTAGCGGGGAGCTGTTTTTT.

The V call is TRBV9, the J call TRBJ1-5; D is undetermined. The CDR3 extends over 15 amino acids. The ends were cut back, 0 bases at V and 4 bases at J, with 11 bases in the middle. The germline CDR1 and CDR2 sequences are SGDLS and YYNGEE. The CDR3 reads CASSVGGLTNQPQHF. In DNA, the CDR3 is TGTGCCAGCAGCGTAGGTGGACTGACTAATCAGCCCCAGCATTTT. Drawing the rest from reference TRBV9 and TRBJ1-5, the complete variable domain is DSGVTQTPKHLITATGQRVTLRCSPRSGDLSVYWYQQSLDQGLQFLIQYYNGEERAKGNILERFSAQQFPDLHSELNLSSLELGDSALYFCASSVGGLTNQPQHFGDGTRLSIL.

This chain uses TRBV5-4 with TRBJ1-3, with 7 bases identical to TRBD1. The J segment lost 0 bases and the V segment lost 1 base, leaving 4 bases of the junction unmatched. This CDR3 comprises 16 residues. Germline CDR1 is SGHNT and CDR2 is YYREEE (reference sequence). The CDR3 region is CASSLRGPGSGNTIYF. The CDR3 nucleotides read TGTGCCAGCAGCTTGAGGGGGCCCGGCTCTGGAAACACCATATATTTT.

The rearrangement joins TRBV7-2 to TRBJ2-1; weak D call: TRBD1 (6 bases). V shed 5 bases and J shed 12 bases, with 14 bases lying between them. Germline V CDR1 and CDR2: SGHTA, FQGNSA. The CDR3 contains 12 residues. CDR3 sequence: CASSQTTGSQFF. The CDR3 DNA reads TGTGCCAGCAGCCAAACGACAGGTTCGCAGTTCTTC. Combining the CDR3 with reference TRBV7-2 and TRBJ2-1 gives the whole variable domain GAGVSQSPSNKVTEKGKDVELRCDPISGHTALYWYRQSLGQGLEFLIYFQGNSAPDKSGLPSDRFSAERTGGSVSTLTIQRTQQEDSAVYLCASSQTTGSQFFGPGTRLTVL.

CDR3 sequence: CASSFMNTGELFF. DNA for the CDR3: TGTGCCAGCAGCTTTATGAACACCGGGGAGCTGTTTTTT. The V and J genes are TRBV7-3 and TRBJ2-2; D not resolved. Germline CDR1 reads SGHTA; CDR2 reads FQGTGA. Trimming removed 3 bases at V and 1 base at J, with 3 bases between. The CDR3 spans 13 residues.

V is TRBV12-2 and J is TRBJ2-3; TRBD1 is the table's D call, not checked against the DNA. TRBV12-2 is classified as a pseudogene. The length of the CDR3 is 16 residues. DNA of the CDR3: TGTGCAAGTCGCTTCGTACTCAGGCCAAGCACAGATACGCAGTATTTT. Amino acids: CASRFVLRPSTDTQYF.

This chain uses TRBV5-4 with TRBJ1-2; 9 bases match TRBD1. The J segment lost 6 bases and the V segment lost 2 bases, leaving 5 bases of the junction unmatched. Germline loops: CDR1 SGHNT, CDR2 YYREEE (reference sequence). The CDR3 consists of 14 residues. CDR3 residues: CASSLTGGFDGYTF. The CDR3 DNA sequence: TGTGCCAGCAGCTTAACAGGGGGCTTTGATGGCTACACCTTC.